The subject of this entry is one T cell receptor beta chain. It has no known antigen specificity. The input lacks base qualities; no much larger clone sits a single base away. The data were taken from a study of T cell responses to AZD1222 COVID-19 vaccine (dated by TCRdb to 2020 to 2022). Context from the whole study: AZD1222 recipients given second doses at about 4 weeks or at about 12 weeks were pooled, since spike-specific TCR depth and breadth were not found to differ between the two schedules. A total of 230 to 250 trial participants underwent TCR sequencing, of whom about 210 received two doses of AZD1222 and some 26 received two doses of the MenACWY control vaccine. Trial participants were enrolled into age subgroups of 18-55, 56-69 and 70-plus years, which contained around 140, 26 and 57 TCR-sequenced participants, respectively.

Trimming costs V 12 bases and J 2 bases, and their ends lie 12 bases apart. Reading from cysteine to phenylalanine, the CDR3 counts 13 amino acids. Only the CDR3 portion is preserved as DNA: 39 bases, with reading frame beginning at the first base. Based on the germline V gene, the CDR1 and CDR2 sequences are KGHDR and SFDVKD. Summary of the overall study and its limitations: Conclusions about previously exposed vaccinees were limited because only 5 or 6 AZD1222 recipients were SARS-CoV-2 seropositive at baseline. A significant rise in spike-specific TCR breadth and depth was observed after two AZD1222 doses relative to day 0 and relative to MenACWY recipients. Because no day 14 peak-response samples were available, repertoires were characterized only after the peak T cell response. Participants were mostly white British, with more females than males. The authors suggested clonal diversity may have been underestimated. The 56-69-year group was small, and its depth increase did not reach significance, likely because of low power. Reportedly, almost half of the unique spike-specific TCRs recognized epitopes lying outside the regions that are mutated in the B.1.351 and B.1.1.7 variants. Vaccine-associated CD4 TCRs spanned the whole spike protein, with dominant responses in regions 160-218 and 743-854.

The time point tag for this specimen amounts to: baseline before first vaccination. Samples from vaccinated people were obtained from the UK trials COV001 and COV002, which included a single-blind randomized controlled phase 2/3 trial of AZD1222 (ChAdOx1 nCoV-19) in healthy adults. Trial participant PBMC samples were collected at day 0 and day 28 after the second dose for TCRbeta chain sequencing. The CDR3 regions of human TCRbeta chains were analyzed by immunosequencing. The study's processing was this. TCRs in the repertoires were compared against a reference library of SARS-CoV-2-specific TCRs that had been generated with the MIRA antigen-specificity platform. Breadth was defined as the fraction of unique TCRs that were SARS-CoV-2-associated. Depth was defined as the fraction of total T cells that were SARS-CoV-2-associated. Each spike-specific TCR was assigned to its reactive spike region and to a CD4 or CD8 class using the MIRA data. Log10-transformed breadth and depth values were compared by one-way ANOVA with Sidak's multiple comparisons tests. As stored in TCRdb, this immuneACCESS dataset retains in-frame rearrangements with V and J assigned. A fraction of the clones does not appear; measured against another copy, unresolved V genes explain less than half of the discrepancy, and the remainder lacks a known reason. Clone size and the V and J calls come from that table; the DNA yielded D and trimming. This sample holds 150,000 or so clones; about 87% were observed only once. The ten largest clones capture approximately 3.1% of the sample.

This chain is built from TRBV24-1 and TRBJ1-4, with the identity of the D gene unclear. This specimen was peripheral blood, taken on day 0 of AZD1222 vaccination. This sequence was found in an adult in good health. DNA sequence: TGTGCCTTCCCCCGGAGTACTAATGAAAAACTGTTTTTT. Translated, it reads CAFPRSTNEKLFF.